This entry is about one TCR beta chain. This record belongs to a study of T cell changes during pregnancy in multiple sclerosis. This table comes from immunoSEQ multiplex PCR, and its TCRdb copy is limited to in-frame clones, with some not included. The sample holds roughly 30,000 clones, around 88% seen once. CDR3 length: 15 residues. Germline values: CDR1 SGHDN, CDR2 FVKESK. V lost 1 base and J lost 7; bases outside the gene matches: 7. The V and J genes are TRBV14 and TRBJ2-1; TRBD1 aligns across 7 bases. Sequences were derived from CD4+ T cells from peripheral blood mononuclear cells, sampled in the first trimester of pregnancy. The sequence was collected from a female donor in good health, enrolled as a control in a pregnancy study. CDR3 in DNA: TGTGCCAGCAGCCAAGGACAGGGTCGGAAGAATGAGCAGTTCTTC. It codes for CASSQGQGRKNEQFF. Full variable domain (missing parts from reference TRBV14 and TRBJ2-1): EAGVTQFPSHSVIEKGQTVTLRCDPISGHDNLYWYRRVMGKEIKFLLHFVKESKQDESGMPNNRFLAERTGGTYSTLKVQPAELEDSGVYFCASSQGQGRKNEQFFGPGTRLTVL.